Sequencing of this T cell receptor (beta chain) was carried out in a study of CD8 T cells in Susac syndrome. Comments on this clonotype: The target antigen is unknown.

General study points: An acknowledgment was made by the study that its TCR sequencing and HLA analysis involved relatively few individuals. Clonal expansion did not appear in Susac syndrome CD4+ T cell repertoires.

The patients with Susac syndrome satisfied recently defined diagnostic criteria for either definite or probable disease. FACS enriched CD8+ TEMRA cells, while bulk CD8+ and CD4+ were negatively isolated. Reverse transcription of 0.5 to 1 ug RNA was carried out with random hexamers. MiXCR, applied by TCRdb to the immunoSEQ multiplex PCR reads, yields one record per CDR3 protein. The data contain 150,000 to 190,000 distinct CDR3 sequences, approximately 95% of them singletons. This receptor was identified in a human donor with Susac syndrome. The sequencing input was CD4+ T cells from PBMCs.

CDR3 DNA sequence: TGTGCCAGCAGTTTAGCGGCAGGGATCGGGGAGCTGTTTTTT. This translates into CASSLAAGIGELFF. The chain is built from TRBV12-3 or TRBV12-4 and TRBJ2-2; D might be TRBD1 (5 bases). The CDR3 contains 14 residues. With 0 bases removed from V and 7 bases from J, the gap between germline ends came to 9 bases.